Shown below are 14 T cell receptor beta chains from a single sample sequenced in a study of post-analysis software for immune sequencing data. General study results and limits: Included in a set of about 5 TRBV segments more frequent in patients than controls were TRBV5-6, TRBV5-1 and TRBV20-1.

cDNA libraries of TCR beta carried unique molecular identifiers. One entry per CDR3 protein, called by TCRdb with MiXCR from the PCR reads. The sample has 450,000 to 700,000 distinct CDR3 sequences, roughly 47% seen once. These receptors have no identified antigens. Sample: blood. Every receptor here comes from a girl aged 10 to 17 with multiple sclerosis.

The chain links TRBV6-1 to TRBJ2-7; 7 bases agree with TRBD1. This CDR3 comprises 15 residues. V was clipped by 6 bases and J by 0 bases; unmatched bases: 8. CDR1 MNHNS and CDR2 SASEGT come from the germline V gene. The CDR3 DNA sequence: TGTGCCAGCAGAGGGACAGACCTTATCTCCTACGAGCAGTACTTC. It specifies CASRGTDLISYEQYF.

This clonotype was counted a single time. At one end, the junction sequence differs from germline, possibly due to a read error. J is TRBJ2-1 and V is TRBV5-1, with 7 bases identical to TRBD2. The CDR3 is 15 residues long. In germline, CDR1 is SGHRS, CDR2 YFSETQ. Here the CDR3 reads CASGQQASGYNGQFF. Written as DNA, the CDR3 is TGCGCCAGCGGCCAACAGGCTAGCGGATACAATGGGCAGTTCTTC.

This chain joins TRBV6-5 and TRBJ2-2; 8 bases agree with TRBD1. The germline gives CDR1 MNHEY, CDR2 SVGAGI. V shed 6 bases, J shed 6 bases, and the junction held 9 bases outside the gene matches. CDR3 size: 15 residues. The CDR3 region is CASSLRDRGAGELFF. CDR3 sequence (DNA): TGTGCCAGCAGCCTCCGTGACAGGGGCGCCGGGGAGCTGTTTTTT.

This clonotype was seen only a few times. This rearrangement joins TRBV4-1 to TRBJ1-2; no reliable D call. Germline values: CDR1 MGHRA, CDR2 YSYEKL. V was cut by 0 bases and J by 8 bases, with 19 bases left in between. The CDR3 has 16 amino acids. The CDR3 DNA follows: TGCGCCAGCAGCCAAGAACCGGCGCTTTTCGTAGGGGGCTACACCTTC. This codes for CASSQEPALFVGGYTF.

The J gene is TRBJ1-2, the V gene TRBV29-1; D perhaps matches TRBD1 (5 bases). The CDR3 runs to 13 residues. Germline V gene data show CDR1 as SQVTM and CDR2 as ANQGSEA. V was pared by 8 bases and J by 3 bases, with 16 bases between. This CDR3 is CSTGDTEYYGYTF. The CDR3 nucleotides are TGCAGCACAGGCGACACGGAATACTATGGCTACACCTTC. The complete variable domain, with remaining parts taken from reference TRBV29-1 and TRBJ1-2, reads SAVISQKPSRDICQRGTSLTIQCQVDSQVTMMFWYRQQPGQSLTLIATANQGSEATYESGFVIDKFPISRPNLTFSTLTVSNMSPEDSSIYLCSTGDTEYYGYTFGSGTRLTVV.

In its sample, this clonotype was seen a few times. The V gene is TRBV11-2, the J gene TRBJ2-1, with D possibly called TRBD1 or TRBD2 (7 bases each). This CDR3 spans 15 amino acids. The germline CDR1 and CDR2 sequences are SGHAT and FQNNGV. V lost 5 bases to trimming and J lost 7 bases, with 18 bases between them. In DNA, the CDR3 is TGTGCCAGCAGCCCCAGGGGGGGGGCCACAAATGAGCAGTTCTTC. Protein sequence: CASSPRGGATNEQFF. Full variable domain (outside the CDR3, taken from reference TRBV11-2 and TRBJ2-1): EAGVAQSPRYKIIEKRQSVAFWCNPISGHATLYWYQQILGQGPKLLIQFQNNGVVDDSQLPKDRFSAERLKGVDSTLKIQPAKLEDSAVYLCASSPRGGATNEQFFGPGTRLTVL.

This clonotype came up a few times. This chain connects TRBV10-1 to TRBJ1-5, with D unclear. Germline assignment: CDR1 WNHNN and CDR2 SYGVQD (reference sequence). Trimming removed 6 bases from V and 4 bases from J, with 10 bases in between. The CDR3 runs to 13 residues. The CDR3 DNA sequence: TGCGCCAGCAGCGAGACGGGTAATCAGCCCCAGCATTTT. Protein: CASSETGNQPQHF.

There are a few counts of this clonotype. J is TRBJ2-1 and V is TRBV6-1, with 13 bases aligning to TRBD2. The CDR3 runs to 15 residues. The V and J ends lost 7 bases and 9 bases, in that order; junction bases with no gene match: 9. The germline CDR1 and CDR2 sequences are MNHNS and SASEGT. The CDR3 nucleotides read TGTGCCAGCAACATACTAGCGGGAGGGCGAAGTGAGCAGTTCTTC. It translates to CASNILAGGRSEQFF.

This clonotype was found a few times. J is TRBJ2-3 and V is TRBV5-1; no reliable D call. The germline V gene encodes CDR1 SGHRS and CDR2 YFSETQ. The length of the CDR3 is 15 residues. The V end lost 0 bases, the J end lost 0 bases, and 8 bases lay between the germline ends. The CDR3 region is CASSLGSISTDTQYF. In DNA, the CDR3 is TGCGCCAGCAGCTTGGGGAGTATTAGCACAGATACGCAGTATTTT.

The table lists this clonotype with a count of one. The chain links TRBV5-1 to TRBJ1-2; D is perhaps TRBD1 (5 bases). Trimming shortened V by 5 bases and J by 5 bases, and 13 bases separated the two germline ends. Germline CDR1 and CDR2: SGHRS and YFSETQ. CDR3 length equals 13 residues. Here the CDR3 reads CASRKEWGYGYTF. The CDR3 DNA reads TGCGCCAGCAGAAAGGAATGGGGGTATGGCTACACCTTC.

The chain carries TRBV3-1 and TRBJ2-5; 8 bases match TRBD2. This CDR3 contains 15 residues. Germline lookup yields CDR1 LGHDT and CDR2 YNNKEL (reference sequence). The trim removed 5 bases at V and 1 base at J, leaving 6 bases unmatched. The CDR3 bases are TGTGCCAGCAGCTCCCAGCGGGAGATCCAAGAGACCCAGTACTTC. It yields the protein CASSSQREIQETQYF.

The CDR3 nucleotides read TGCAGTGCTGACGTCTCTACAGATACGCAGTATTTT. As protein: CSADVSTDTQYF. The chain uses TRBV20-1 and TRBJ2-3; D is unresolved. Germline assignment: CDR1 DFQATT and CDR2 SNEGSKA (reference sequence). The CDR3 totals 12 residues. V was shortened by 5 bases and J by 3 bases, with 9 bases between the two germline ends.

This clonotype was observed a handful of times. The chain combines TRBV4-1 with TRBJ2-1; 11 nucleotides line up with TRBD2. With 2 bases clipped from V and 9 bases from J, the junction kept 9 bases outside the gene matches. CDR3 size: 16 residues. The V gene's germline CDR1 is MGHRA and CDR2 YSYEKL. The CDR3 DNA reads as TGCGCCAGCAGCCAACAGGATCTAGCGGGGGGCAGTGAGCAGTTCTTC. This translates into CASSQQDLAGGSEQFF.

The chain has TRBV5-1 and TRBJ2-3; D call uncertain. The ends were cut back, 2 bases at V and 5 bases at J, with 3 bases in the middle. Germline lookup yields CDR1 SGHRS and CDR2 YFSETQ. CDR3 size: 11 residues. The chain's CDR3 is CASSFKDTQYF. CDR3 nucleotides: TGCGCCAGCAGCTTTAAAGATACGCAGTATTTT.